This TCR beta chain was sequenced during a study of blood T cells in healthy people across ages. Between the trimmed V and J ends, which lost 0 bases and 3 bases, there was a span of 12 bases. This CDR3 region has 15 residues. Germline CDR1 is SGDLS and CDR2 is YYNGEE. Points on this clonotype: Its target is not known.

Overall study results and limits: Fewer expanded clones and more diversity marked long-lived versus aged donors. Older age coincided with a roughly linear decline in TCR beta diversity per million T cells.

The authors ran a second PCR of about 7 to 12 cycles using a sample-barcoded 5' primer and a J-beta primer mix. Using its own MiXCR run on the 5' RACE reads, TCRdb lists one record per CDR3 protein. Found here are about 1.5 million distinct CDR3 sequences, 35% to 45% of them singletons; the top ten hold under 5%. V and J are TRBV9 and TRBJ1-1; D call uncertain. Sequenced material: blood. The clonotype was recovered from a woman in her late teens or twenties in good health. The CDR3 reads CASSVAPLGDTEAFF. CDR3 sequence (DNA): TGTGCCAGCAGCGTAGCCCCCCTAGGAGACACTGAAGCTTTCTTT.